This paragraph reports one TCR beta chain. No antigen is known for it. No base qualities exist here, and no much larger clone lies one base off it. TCRdb records Illumina NovaSeq 6000 as the sequencer. Using 5'RACE with constant-segment primers, TCRalpha and TCRbeta cDNA libraries were constructed, with sample barcodes and unique molecular identifiers added in the process. Trizol reagent was used to extract RNA from every sample. Library amplification was performed in two PCR steps, and a second sample barcode and Illumina TruSeq adapters were introduced in the second step. The libraries were sequenced on an Illumina NovaSeq using 2 x 150 bp paired-end reads. As for the authors' bioinformatics: Demultiplexing of reads and collapsing into UMI-guided consensus sequences were performed with migec v1.2.7. Using mixcr v2.1.11, UMI consensuses were aligned to TRA and TRB V and J templates and then assembled into clonotypes. A clonotype was counted as expanded or contracted only when both edgeR and NoisET called the clonotype significant, with the noise models trained on biological replicates. edgeR calls used a false discovery rate-adjusted p below 0.01 and a log2 fold-change threshold of 1. PCA with hierarchical clustering of max-normalized trajectories of the 1000 most abundant clonotypes was used as exploratory dynamics analysis. Separately sequenced CD4+ and CD8+ repertoires were used to assign a CD4 or CD8 phenotype to each responding clone. In TCRdb, the public reads were trimmed at Q25 with fastp and aligned with MiXCR, with productive beta chains retained. Identical CDR3 proteins give one entry, which carries the most common genes and DNA. The V and J calls were determined by TCRdb, not by the authors. Present in this sample are around 320,000 distinct CDR3 sequences, 25% to 30% of which were seen just once. The ten largest clones capture 13% of the sample.

This sample was included in a study of T-cell memory formation after mild COVID-19 (dated by TCRdb to 2020 to 2023). Broadly, across the study: Most TCR sequence clusters were specific to one of the two donors. In a couple of donors, T-cell clones that expanded and contracted after mild COVID-19 were tracked by sequencing TCRalpha and TCRbeta repertoires over time. The cohort comprised two young, previously healthy adult volunteers, one female and one male. General findings and caveats noted by the study authors: Some responding clones were detected in pre-infection memory, suggesting pre-existing cross-reactive memory T cells joined the SARS-CoV-2 response. Contracting CD4+ clones appeared mostly in the CM and EM memory subsets, whereas CD8+ clones were enriched in EMRA. Only two mild cases were covered by the study, and larger cohorts that include severe cases with pre-infection samples were considered necessary. Balanced CD4/CD8 phenotypes were observed for clones contracting from day 15 to 85, whereas a bias towards CD4+ was observed for a second wave of clones expanding from day 15 to 37. The second-wave clones that peaked on day 37 were not confirmed to be SARS-CoV-2 specific.

The junction shows trimming of 5 bases on V and 5 bases on J, plus 12 bases between the germline ends. From its cysteine to its phenylalanine, the CDR3 spans 13 amino acids. The read is trimmed to its CDR3 DNA, 39 bases read in frame from base 1. CDR1 and CDR2 were assigned from the germline V gene (reference sequence) as SEHNR and FQNEAQ. Ficoll-Paque density gradient centrifugation was used to isolate PBMCs. Recombination joined TRBV7-9 with TRBJ1-2; TRBD1 is possibly the D segment (5 matching bases). The sequenced sample consisted of PBMCs or a T cell subset sorted from them (not recorded which). The receptor comes from an adult woman who had mild COVID-19 (a few samples of this study predate the infection). The sample titles of this study are shuffled in the database, so cell type and time point are left out; the donor was told from shared clones. The CDR3 is CASSARGDYGYTF. The DNA reads TGTGCCAGCAGCGCAAGAGGGGATTATGGCTACACCTTC.